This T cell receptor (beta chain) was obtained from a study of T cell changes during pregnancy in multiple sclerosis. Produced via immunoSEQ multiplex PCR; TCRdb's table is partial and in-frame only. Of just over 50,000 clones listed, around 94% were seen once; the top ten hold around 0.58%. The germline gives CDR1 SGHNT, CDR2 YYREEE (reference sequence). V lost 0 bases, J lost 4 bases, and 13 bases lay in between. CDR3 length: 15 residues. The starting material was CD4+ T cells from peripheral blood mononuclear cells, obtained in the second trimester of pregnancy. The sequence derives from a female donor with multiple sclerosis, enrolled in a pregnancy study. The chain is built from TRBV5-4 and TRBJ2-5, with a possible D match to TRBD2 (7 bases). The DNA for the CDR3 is TGTGCCAGCAGCTTGGAGGTGGGGGGGCCAGAGACCCAGTACTTC. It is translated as CASSLEVGGPETQYF.